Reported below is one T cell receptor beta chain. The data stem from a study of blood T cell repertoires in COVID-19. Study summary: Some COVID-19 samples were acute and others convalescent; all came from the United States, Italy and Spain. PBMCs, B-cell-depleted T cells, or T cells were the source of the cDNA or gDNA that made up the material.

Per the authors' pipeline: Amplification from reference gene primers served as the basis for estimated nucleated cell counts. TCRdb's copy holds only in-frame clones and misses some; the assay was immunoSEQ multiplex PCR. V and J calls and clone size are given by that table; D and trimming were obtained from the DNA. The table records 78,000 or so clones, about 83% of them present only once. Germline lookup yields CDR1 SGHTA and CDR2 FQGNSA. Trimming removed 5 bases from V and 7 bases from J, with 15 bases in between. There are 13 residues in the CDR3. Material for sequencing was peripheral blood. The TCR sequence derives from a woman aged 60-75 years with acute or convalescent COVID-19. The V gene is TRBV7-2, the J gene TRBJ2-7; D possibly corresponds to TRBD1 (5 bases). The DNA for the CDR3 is TGTGCCAGCAGCGCGGCCTGGGGCCGGGAGCAGTACTTC. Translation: CASSAAWGREQYF.